Presented here are 18 T cell receptor beta chains from one specimen sequenced in a study of long-term antiretroviral therapy in people with HIV. Investigators performed immunoSEQ version v3.0 at survey level. Assay used: immunoSEQ multiplex PCR; TCRdb lists only in-frame clones, some missing. The data contain more than 11,000 clones, 80% to 90% of them singletons. Sequenced material: unsorted PBMCs, taken 0.4 years after starting antiretroviral therapy. Every receptor here comes from a man aged 25 to 40 with HIV.

The gene calls are TRBV5-1 and TRBJ1-4, with D perhaps TRBD1 (6 bases). Germline CDR1 SGHRS, CDR2 YFSETQ. The ends were cut back, 2 bases at V and 6 bases at J, with 11 bases in the middle. CDR3 length equals 14 residues. The CDR3 protein is CASSLQGGHEKLFF. As DNA, the CDR3 is TGCGCCAGCAGCTTACAGGGCGGGCATGAAAAACTGTTTTTT.

V is TRBV10-3 and J is TRBJ2-7; D call uncertain. Trimming took off 0 bases at V and 3 bases at J, with 9 bases between the two ends. This CDR3 has 14 amino acids. Per germline, CDR1 ENHRY and CDR2 SYGVKD. The CDR3 is CAISESRSDYEQYF. DNA of the CDR3: TGTGCCATCAGTGAGTCGAGGTCAGACTACGAGCAGTACTTC.

This clone appeared a single time. The chain uses TRBV11-1 and TRBJ2-7; 9 bases are a match to TRBD1. CDR3 length: 14 residues. The germline V gene encodes CDR1 SGHAT and CDR2 FQDESV (reference sequence). V shed 6 bases and J 0 bases; nucleotides not matched to a gene: 3. DNA of the CDR3: TGTGCCAGCAGGCCGACAGGGGGCTCCTACGAGCAGTACTTC. It encodes CASRPTGGSYEQYF.

The rearrangement links TRBV10-3 to TRBJ2-7, with TRBD2 matching over 9 bases. CDR1 ENHRY and CDR2 SYGVKD come from the germline V gene. The length of the CDR3 is 14 residues. Losses at the gene ends were 10 bases for V and 4 bases for J; bases not matched to a gene: 11. The CDR3 region is CATSSGVVGYEQYF. CDR3 DNA sequence: TGTGCCACCTCTAGCGGGGTAGTTGGGTACGAGCAGTACTTC.

This clone appeared a single time. The chain joins TRBV2 to TRBJ2-1, with D perhaps being TRBD1 or TRBD2 (7 bases each). V was pared by 6 bases and J by 8 bases, with 17 bases between. The CDR3 runs to 14 residues. Germline V gene sequence: CDR1 SNHLY, CDR2 FYNNEI. The CDR3 DNA sequence: TGTGCCAGCAGCTACTCAGGGGGGGTCGATGAGCAGTTCTTC. Its protein product is CASSYSGGVDEQFF.

This clone was detected only a few times. The chain combines TRBV19 with TRBJ1-1; no firm D call. Trimming left V 7 bases short and J 7 bases short, with 10 bases between. Germline CDR1 LNHDA, CDR2 SQIVND (reference sequence). CDR3 size: 11 residues. CDR3 loop: CASKANLEAFF. The CDR3 DNA sequence: TGTGCCAGTAAGGCTAACCTTGAAGCTTTCTTT.

The chain joins TRBV4-3 to TRBJ2-2; 11 nucleotides align to TRBD1. CDR1 and CDR2 from the germline V gene are LGHNA and YSLEER. V lost 0 bases, J lost 3 bases, and 3 bases stayed unmatched. This CDR3 comprises 17 residues. This chain's CDR3 is CASSQEDRGHDTGELFF. The CDR3 coding sequence is TGCGCCAGCAGCCAAGAGGACAGGGGGCATGACACCGGGGAGCTGTTTTTT.

The rearrangement uses TRBV6-6 and TRBJ1-1; TRBD1 agrees at 7 bases. This CDR3 spans 15 amino acids. The V and J ends lost 4 bases and 1 base, in that order; junction bases with no gene match: 6. The germline V gene encodes CDR1 MNHNY and CDR2 SVGAGI (reference sequence). CDR3 region: CASSSLDRENTEAFF. For the CDR3, the DNA is TGTGCCAGCAGTTCGCTCGACAGGGAGAACACTGAAGCTTTCTTT.

CDR3: CATEERGGHEKLFF. The CDR3 DNA sequence: TGTGCCACCGAAGAGCGTGGGGGGCACGAAAAACTGTTTTTT. The chain carries TRBV15 and TRBJ1-4; possibly TRBD1 for D (6 bases). The germline gives CDR1 LNHNV, CDR2 YYDKDF (reference sequence). This CDR3 has 14 residues. The ends were cut back, 8 bases at V and 8 bases at J, with 18 bases in the middle.

The chain joins TRBV6-5 to TRBJ1-2; TRBD1 agrees at 8 bases. The CDR3 is made up of 15 amino acids. V was clipped by 5 bases and J by 3 bases; unmatched bases: 8. The germline V gene has CDR1 MNHEY and CDR2 SVGAGI. CDR3 DNA: TGTGCCAGCAGTCTTACGGGGGGACAGGACTATGGCTACACCTTC. Translated: CASSLTGGQDYGYTF.

The rearrangement joins TRBV7-9 to TRBJ1-2; 9 bases match TRBD1. Germline CDR1 and CDR2: SEHNR and FQNEAQ (reference sequence). The CDR3 is made up of 14 amino acids. V gave up 4 bases and J gave up 6 bases; unmatched junction bases: 6. CDR3 DNA: TGTGCCAGCAGCTCAAAGGACAGGGGACATGGCTACACCTTC. This translates into CASSSKDRGHGYTF.

This chain connects TRBV6-1 to TRBJ1-5, with D unclear. V was shortened by 8 bases and J by 4 bases, with 9 bases between the two germline ends. The V gene's germline CDR1 is MNHNS and CDR2 SASEGT. The CDR3 extends over 12 amino acids. CDR3 sequence (DNA): TGTGCCAGCGATGATGCTAATCAGCCCCAGCATTTT. This sequence encodes CASDDANQPQHF.

This chain connects TRBV2 to TRBJ2-3; D is perhaps TRBD2 (5 bases). V was clipped by 3 bases and J by 1 base, with 14 bases between them. Germline V gene lookup returns CDR1 SNHLY and CDR2 FYNNEI. The CDR3 length is 16 residues. This CDR3 is CASSETSGPRTDTQYF. The CDR3 coding sequence is TGTGCCAGCAGTGAGACAAGCGGCCCACGCACAGATACGCAGTATTTT. Filled out from reference TRBV2 and TRBJ2-3, the complete variable domain reads EPEVTQTPSHQVTQMGQEVILRCVPISNHLYFYWYRQILGQKVEFLVSFYNNEISEKSEIFDDQFSVERPDGSNFTLKIRSTKLEDSAMYFCASSETSGPRTDTQYFGPGTRLTVL.

This chain joins TRBV6-1 and TRBJ2-7, with TRBD1 as a possible D gene (6 bases). V was shortened by 3 bases and J by 0 bases, with 15 bases between the two germline ends. This CDR3 contains 16 residues. Germline CDR1 reads MNHNS; CDR2 reads SASEGT. CDR3: CASSDRPGDRSYEQYF. CDR3 in DNA: TGTGCCAGCAGTGATCGTCCAGGGGACCGCTCCTACGAGCAGTACTTC.

This chain joins TRBV13 and TRBJ2-7, with D possibly being TRBD1 (5 bases). Germline V CDR1 and CDR2: PRHDT, FYEKMQ (reference sequence). V gave up 0 bases and J gave up 0 bases, with 9 bases separating them. This CDR3 has 15 residues. DNA for the CDR3: TGTGCCAGCAGCTTAGGGGACACGAGCTCCTACGAGCAGTACTTC. Its translation: CASSLGDTSSYEQYF.

The rearrangement uses TRBV7-9 and TRBJ1-2, with D tentatively TRBD1 (5 bases). This CDR3 comprises 19 residues. V lost 4 bases and J lost 5, with 29 bases in between. Germline CDR1 is SEHNR and CDR2 is FQNEAQ (reference sequence). Written as DNA, the CDR3 is TGTGCCAGCAGCTCCCCCAAGGTGGCATACAAAAGGGACGATTATGGCTACACCTTC. Protein product: CASSSPKVAYKRDDYGYTF. Together with reference TRBV7-9 and TRBJ1-2, the CDR3 gives the full variable domain: DTGVSQNPRHKITKRGQNVTFRCDPISEHNRLYWYRQTLGQGPEFLTYFQNEAQLEKSRLLSDRFSAERPKGSFSTLEIQRTEQGDSAMYLCASSSPKVAYKRDDYGYTFGSGTRLTVV.

This clone appeared a single time. Here the CDR3 DNA reads TGCGCCAGCAGCCAAGAGAGGGGCACCGGGGAGCTGTTTTTT. It specifies CASSQERGTGELFF. The genes are TRBV4-3 and TRBJ2-2; D may be TRBD1 or TRBD2 (5 bases each). Germline CDR1 and CDR2: LGHNA and YSLEER. V lost 0 bases and J lost 4, with 6 bases in between. The CDR3 sequence is 14 residues long.

The V and J genes are TRBV28 and TRBJ1-5, with 7 bases that match TRBD1. Trimming at V came to 5 bases and at J to 7 bases, leaving 8 bases not matched to a gene. The germline gives CDR1 MDHEN, CDR2 SYDVKM. The CDR3 sequence is 14 residues long. The CDR3 DNA follows: TGTGCCAGCAGTATTACAGGGGATAGGCAGCCCCAGCATTTT. Protein product: CASSITGDRQPQHF.